What follows describes a single T cell receptor beta chain. V lost 3 bases, J lost 7 bases, and 14 bases stayed unmatched. Per the germline V gene, CDR1 is MDHEN and CDR2 is SYDVKM. This CDR3 is built from 17 residues. This record belongs to a study of PD-1 blockade in classical Hodgkin lymphoma. Each patient's relapse followed autologous stem cell transplantation, and brentuximab vedotin exposure varied. Using immunoSEQ multiplex PCR, the repertoire was profiled, and TCRdb retains in-frame clones only, with some absent. There are about 21,000 clones in the sample; about 64% occur only once, and about 5.6% lies in the top ten.

The source of this sequence is a human donor with classical Hodgkin lymphoma. V and J are TRBV28 and TRBJ2-1; 8 bases are a match to TRBD2. Source: peripheral blood mononuclear cells (PBMCs), taken at baseline. The CDR3 nucleotides are TGTGCCAGCAGTTTTCACGGGGTAGCGGGGCGGGGTAATGAGCAGTTCTTC. This translates into CASSFHGVAGRGNEQFF.